This T cell receptor beta chain came from a study of Graves' ophthalmopathy and Graves' hyperthyroidism. Ophthalmopathy in the donors was of moderate-to-severe activity, with CAS ≥3, NOSPECS ≥4 and duration under 3 months. TCR beta CDR3 regions were amplified from RNA transcripts. The first-round RT-PCR employed HTBI primers together with the Qiagen OneStep RT-PCR kit. A multiplex PCR was then performed as the second round. TCRdb reanalysed the multiplex PCR reads using MiXCR and keeps one entry per CDR3 protein. This table holds around 670,000 distinct CDR3 sequences, approximately 40% found once. The sample holds many counts of this clonotype. Its antigen is still unknown. This CDR3 has 13 residues. J gave up 4 bases and V 7 bases, and 3 bases lay outside the gene matches. Germline V lookup: CDR1 SNHLY, CDR2 FYNNEI. General study findings and limits: A roughly 81% specificity and roughly 90% sensitivity were achieved by a 13-signature model that separated ophthalmopathy from stable hyperthyroidism.

Material for sequencing was peripheral blood. The chain recombines TRBV2 with TRBJ1-5; 8 positions match TRBD1. This receptor was taken from an adult man with Graves' ophthalmopathy. CDR3 coding DNA: TGTGCCAGCACCGGACAGGGTAATCAGCCCCAGCATTTT. It yields the protein CASTGQGNQPQHF.